This TCR beta chain was recorded in a study of monozygotic twins with inflammatory bowel disease (dated by TCRdb to between 2018 and 2020). For context, the study as a whole: In total, around 28 monozygotic twin pairs made up the full study: 19 Danish pairs, all IBD-discordant, plus nine German pairs, of which four were IBD-concordant and five were IBD-discordant. The search for disease-associated traits relied mainly on comparing, within discordant pairs, IBD patients with their genetically identical healthy co-twins. Each individual had, on average, about 151 000 unique TCRalpha sequences and 181 000 unique TCRbeta sequences available for analysis.

The full study reports these points: No single strong signal or clonotype linked to IBD turned up in the results, so the idea that one exists was not supported. IBD patients shared fewer clonotypes with other individuals than healthy twins did, most markedly in patients showing signs of disease activity. Concordant and discordant twins showed no difference in repertoire similarity, possibly because of limited statistical power. A decrease in TCRbeta repertoire diversity, as measured by inverse Simpson index, was observed in IBD patients compared with their healthy co-twins. Background noise and inter-individual variability may have been introduced into the repertoires by the differing immunosuppressive treatments among patients. Different T cell subtypes could not be distinguished in the analysis.

For CDR1 and CDR2, the germline V gene (reference sequence) lists DFQATT and SNEGSKA. Reading from cysteine to phenylalanine, the CDR3 counts 17 amino acids. No nucleotide data were recorded. Comment on this clonotype: What antigen it recognizes has not been identified.

The library was prepared using 5' RACE. The input for every TCR library was around 3.5 ug of total RNA. cDNA was synthesized with SMARTScribe reverse transcriptase in eight separate reactions per sample. During cDNA synthesis, template switching introduced unique molecular identifiers that contained a 6-nucleotide sample barcode. TCRalpha and TCRbeta cDNA was amplified in two nested PCRs of about 17 and 10 cycles, and bead purification was carried out after each PCR. Before amplification, the cDNA was treated with uracil DNA-glycosylase and purified using the QIAquick PCR purification kit. The second PCR was the step at which Illumina TruSeq-compatible adapters and sample-specific barcodes were added. Library quality and concentration were checked on TapeStation and Qubit, and libraries were pooled at around 5 ng each. Sequencing of pooled libraries was carried out on an Illumina HiSeq2500 single-index Rapid Run using 2 x 100 bp reads and custom sequencing primers. The paper's data handling went like this. MiGEC version 1.2.6 was used for UMI-based consensus assembly, which corrected PCR and sequencing errors. MiXCR version 2.1.1 was used to carry out V(D)J alignment, clonotype assembly and CDR3 extraction. To normalise gene usage, clonotype sharing and MAIT/NKT TCR abundance, the top 1000, 10 000 and 20 000 clonotypes in each sample were analysed. Diversity was computed as the inverse Simpson index with the vegan R package after downsampling to 27 000 UMIs. Statistical testing used paired Mann-Whitney U tests on the discordant twin pairs and applied Benjamini-Hochberg correction for multiple testing. TCRdb reprocessed the reads, and each CDR3 protein sequence is entered once, without DNA. TCRdb's processing, not the authors', yielded these V and J calls. The table for this sample shows 300,000 to 450,000 distinct CDR3 sequences. Clones ranked in the top ten supply 2.5% to 3% of the sample.

From each donor, a 2.5 ml peripheral blood sample was drawn into PAXgene tubes and stored at -80 degrees C. Total RNA was isolated from whole blood with the PAXgene blood miRNA kit on an automated QIAcube, without T cell sorting. Peripheral blood from monozygotic twin pairs, either concordant or discordant for inflammatory bowel disease, underwent deep TCRalpha and TCRbeta repertoire profiling that used unique molecular barcoding. For every twin pair, smoking habits were documented, and each individual was categorised as a current, former or never smoker. Material for sequencing was blood. The receptor comes from a human donor with ulcerative colitis or Crohn's disease, or a healthy co-twin of an affected twin (not recorded which). The chain employs TRBV20-1 and TRBJ2-1; the D call from TCRdb, TRBD1, cannot be confirmed without DNA. CDR3 protein: CSATTRDWGNIYNEQFF.